The present T cell receptor (beta chain) was sequenced within a study of T-cell memory formation after mild COVID-19. Study background: TCR clusters were largely donor specific. General study results and limits: CM and EM subsets held most contracting CD4+ clones; EMRA held CD8+ ones. A balance of CD4 and CD8 characterized clones contracting day 15 to 85, whereas later expanders leaned CD4+. Prior to infection, memory already included some responding clones, suggesting cross-reactive memory joined.

Points on this clonotype: Its matching antigen is unknown.

The CDR3 loop spans 15 amino acids. Trimming removed 4 bases at V and 2 bases at J, with 12 bases between. Germline lookup yields CDR1 SGHNT and CDR2 YENEEA. One entry per CDR3 protein, called by TCRdb with MiXCR from the 5' RACE reads. Seen here are about 470,000 distinct CDR3 sequences, 25% observed once, and the top ten hold approximately 13%. The chain combines TRBV11-3 with TRBJ2-1; possibly TRBD2 for D (6 bases). The sequence was collected from an adult woman who had mild COVID-19 (a few samples of this study predate the infection). Cell type and time point are not known. The sample taken for sequencing was PBMCs or a T cell subset sorted from them (not recorded which). CDR3 loop: CASSSLAPTYNEQFF. CDR3 DNA sequence: TGTGCCAGCAGCTCCCTAGCGCCCACCTACAATGAGCAGTTCTTC.